This T cell receptor (beta chain) was obtained from a study of glioma-infiltrating T cells. The iRepertoire nested amplicon-rescue multiplex PCR amplified TCR alpha and beta CDR3s from RNA. For one-step reverse transcription and amplification, about 85-400 ng of tissue mRNA or PBMC total RNA was used. TCRdb reprocessed the multiplex PCR reads via MiXCR and lists one record per CDR3 protein. The profile shows more than 9,500 distinct CDR3 sequences, 26% of them singletons. At least ten counts were recorded for this clonotype. Its specificity is not known. Study findings and constraints: Gliomas, especially low-grade, showed above-expected tissue-blood divergence; non-neoplastic patients showed below.

Germline values: CDR1 DFQATT, CDR2 SNEGSKA (reference sequence). This CDR3 spans 13 amino acids. V shed 1 base and J 12 bases; nucleotides not matched to a gene: 8. The chain joins TRBV20-1 to TRBJ2-1, with 8 bases fitting TRBD1. The source of this sequence is a human donor with low-grade glioma or glioblastoma, undergoing nonglioma brain surgery, or in good health (not recorded which). Sequencing was done on a sample of glioma tissue, nonneoplastic brain tissue, or PBMCs (not recorded which). The CDR3 here is CSARGDRGRGQFF. In DNA form, the CDR3 reads TGCAGTGCTAGAGGAGACAGGGGAAGAGGGCAGTTCTTC.